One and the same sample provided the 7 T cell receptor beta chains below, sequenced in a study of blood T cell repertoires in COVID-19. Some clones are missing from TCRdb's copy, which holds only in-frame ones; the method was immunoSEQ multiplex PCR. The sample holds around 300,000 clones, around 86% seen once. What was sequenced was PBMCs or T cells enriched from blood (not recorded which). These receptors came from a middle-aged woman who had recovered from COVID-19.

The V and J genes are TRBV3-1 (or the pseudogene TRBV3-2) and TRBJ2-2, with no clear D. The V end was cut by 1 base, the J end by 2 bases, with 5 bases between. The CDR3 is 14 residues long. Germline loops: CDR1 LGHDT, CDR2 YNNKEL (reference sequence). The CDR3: CASSQGHNTGELFF. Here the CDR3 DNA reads TGTGCCAGCAGCCAAGGGCACAACACCGGGGAGCTGTTTTTT.

The CDR3: CASSFYRGRSTEAFF. CDR3 coding DNA: TGTGCCAGCAGCTTCTACAGGGGAAGGAGCACTGAAGCTTTCTTT. This chain uses TRBV5-6 with TRBJ1-1, with TRBD1 identical over 7 bases. After removal of 2 bases from V and 4 bases from J, the junction contained 8 bases not matched to a gene. The V gene's germline CDR1 is SGHDT and CDR2 YYEEEE. This CDR3 is built from 15 residues.

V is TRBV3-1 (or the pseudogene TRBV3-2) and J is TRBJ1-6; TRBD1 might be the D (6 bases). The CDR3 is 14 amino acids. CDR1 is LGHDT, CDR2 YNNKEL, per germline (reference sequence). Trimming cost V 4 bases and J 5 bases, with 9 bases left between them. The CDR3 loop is CASSRGQNNSPLHF. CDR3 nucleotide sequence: TGTGCCAGCAGCCGAGGACAGAATAATTCACCCCTCCACTTT.

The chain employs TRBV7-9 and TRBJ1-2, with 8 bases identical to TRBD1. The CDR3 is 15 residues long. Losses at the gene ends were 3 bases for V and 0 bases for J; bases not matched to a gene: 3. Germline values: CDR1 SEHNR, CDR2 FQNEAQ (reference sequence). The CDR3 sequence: CASSLTGASNYGYTF. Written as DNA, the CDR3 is TGTGCCAGCAGCTTGACAGGGGCCTCTAACTATGGCTACACCTTC.

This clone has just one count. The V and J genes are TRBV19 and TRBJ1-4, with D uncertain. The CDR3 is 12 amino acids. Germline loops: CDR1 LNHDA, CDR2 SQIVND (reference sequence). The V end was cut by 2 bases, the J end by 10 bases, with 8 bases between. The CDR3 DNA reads TGTGCCAGTAGTATACCCCACGGAAAACTGTTTTTT. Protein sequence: CASSIPHGKLFF.

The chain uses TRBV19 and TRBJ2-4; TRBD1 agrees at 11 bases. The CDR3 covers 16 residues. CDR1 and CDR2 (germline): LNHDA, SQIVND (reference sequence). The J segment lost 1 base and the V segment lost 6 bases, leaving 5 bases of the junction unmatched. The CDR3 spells CASRDGQGAAKNIQYF. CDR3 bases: TGTGCCAGTAGAGACGGACAGGGGGCGGCCAAAAACATTCAGTACTTC.

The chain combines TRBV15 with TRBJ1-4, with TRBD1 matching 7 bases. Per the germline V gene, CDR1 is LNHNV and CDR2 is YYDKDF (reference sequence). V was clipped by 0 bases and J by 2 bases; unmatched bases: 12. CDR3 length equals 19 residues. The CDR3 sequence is CATSRDPGGGGATNEKLFF. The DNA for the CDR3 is TGTGCCACCAGCAGAGATCCAGGCGGAGGGGGCGCGACTAATGAAAAACTGTTTTTT.